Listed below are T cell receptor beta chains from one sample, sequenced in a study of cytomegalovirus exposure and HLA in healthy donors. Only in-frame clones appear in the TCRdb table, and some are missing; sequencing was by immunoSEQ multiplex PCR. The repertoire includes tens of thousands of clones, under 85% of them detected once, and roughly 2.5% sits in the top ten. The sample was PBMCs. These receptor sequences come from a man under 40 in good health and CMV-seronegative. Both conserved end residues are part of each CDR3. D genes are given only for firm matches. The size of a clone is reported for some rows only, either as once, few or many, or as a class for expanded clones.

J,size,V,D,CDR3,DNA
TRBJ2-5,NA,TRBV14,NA,CASNQRETQYF,TGTGCCAGCAATCAGCGGGAGACCCAGTACTTC
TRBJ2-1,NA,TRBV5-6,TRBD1,CASSLGTGVYNEQFF,TGTGCCAGCAGCTTGGGGACAGGGGTATACAATGAGCAGTTCTTC
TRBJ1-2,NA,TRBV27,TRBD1,CASSSRRGLRGYTF,TGTGCCAGCAGTTCCCGCAGGGGGCTTAGAGGCTACACCTTC
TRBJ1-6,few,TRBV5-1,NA,CASSQEPSYNSPLHF,TGCGCCAGCAGCCAAGAGCCCTCCTATAATTCACCCCTCCACTTT
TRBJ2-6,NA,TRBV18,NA,CASSPFTGANVLTF,TGTGCCAGCTCACCATTCACTGGGGCCAACGTCCTGACTTTC
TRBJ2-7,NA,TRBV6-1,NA,CASREVYEQYF,TGTGCCAGCAGGGAAGTATACGAGCAGTACTTC
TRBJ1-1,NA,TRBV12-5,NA,CASSRGSTEAFF,TGTGCTAGTAGTAGGGGGAGCACTGAAGCTTTCTTT
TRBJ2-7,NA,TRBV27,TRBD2,CASSLSRGTGEQYF,TGTGCCAGCAGTTTATCGCGGGGGACGGGGGAGCAGTACTTC
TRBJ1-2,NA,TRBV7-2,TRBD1,CASGSRGQEDYGYTF,TGTGCCAGCGGATCGAGAGGACAGGAAGACTATGGCTACACCTTC
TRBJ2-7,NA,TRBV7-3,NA,CASSSNRDTEQYF,TGTGCCAGCAGCTCCAACCGGGACACCGAGCAGTACTTC
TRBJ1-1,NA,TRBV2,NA,CASSDVGGGREAFF,TGTGCCAGCAGTGATGTGGGGGGGGGAAGGGAAGCTTTCTTT
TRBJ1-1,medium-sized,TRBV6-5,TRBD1,CASRNQGDWTEAFF,TGTGCCAGCAGAAATCAGGGGGATTGGACTGAAGCTTTCTTT
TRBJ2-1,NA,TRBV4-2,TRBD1,CASSQEGQGVNEQFF,TGTGCCAGCAGCCAAGAAGGGCAGGGGGTGAATGAGCAGTTCTTC
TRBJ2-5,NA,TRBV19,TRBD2,CASRSSGGTSMETQYF,TGTGCCAGCAGAAGTAGCGGGGGGACTAGTATGGAGACCCAGTACTTC